This T cell receptor (beta chain) was captured by sequencing in a study of CD8+CD57+ T cells in acquired aplastic anemia. Note on this clonotype: As yet, its antigen is unknown.

Study conclusions and caveats: The same twenty-nine CD8+ CDR3 sequences occurred in patients and in controls.

Using genomic DNA as the template, TCR beta VDJ and CDR3 profiling was carried out. TCRdb recomputed calls from the reads with MiXCR, one row per CDR3 protein. The repertoire has more than 40,000 distinct CDR3 sequences, about three quarters of them found once; the top ten carry approximately 31%. Sequenced material: sorted CD4+, CD8+, or CD8+CD57+ T cells (not recorded which) from PBMCs. The sequence was collected from a human donor in good health, serving as a control.

The CDR3 loop is CASSSQGRKNGYTF. CDR3 nucleotides: TGTGCCAGCAGCTCGCAGGGGAGAAAGAATGGCTACACCTTC. This rearrangement joins TRBV7-9 to TRBJ1-2; D might be TRBD1 (6 bases). Trimming pared 4 bases from V and 6 bases from J, leaving 15 bases between. There are 14 residues in the CDR3. CDR1 and CDR2 from the germline V gene are SEHNR and FQNEAQ (reference sequence). Complete variable domain (other parts from reference TRBV7-9 and TRBJ1-2): DTGVSQNPRHKITKRGQNVTFRCDPISEHNRLYWYRQTLGQGPEFLTYFQNEAQLEKSRLLSDRFSAERPKGSFSTLEIQRTEQGDSAMYLCASSSQGRKNGYTFGSGTRLTVV.